The rows below give T cell receptor beta chains drawn from one sample of a study of blood T cell repertoires in COVID-19. TCRdb's copy holds only in-frame clones and misses some; the assay was immunoSEQ multiplex PCR. The sample has approximately 150,000 clones, approximately 90% seen once; the top ten hold roughly a sixth. The material sequenced was peripheral blood. The receptors stem from a man aged 50 to 60 with active or convalescent COVID-19. Both conserved end residues are part of each CDR3. A D gene is named only where the DNA matches it firmly. A clone size is listed for some rows: how often the clone was seen (once, few, many), or a class if it is expanded.

>NA|NA|TRBJ1-3|TRBV7-9
TGTGCCAGCAGCTTAGTATTGCAGGGGCCTGGAAACACCATATATTTT
CASSLVLQGPGNTIYF
>TRBD2|once|TRBJ2-1|TRBV19
TGTGCCAGTAGTATACCCGGGAGGTGGAACAATGAGCAGTTCTTC
CASSIPGRWNNEQFF
>NA|once|TRBJ1-5|TRBV6-5
TGTGCCACCACTACCTCAGGGATGAATCAGCCCCAGCATTTT
CATTTSGMNQPQHF
>NA|NA|TRBJ2-2|TRBV7-2
TGTGCCAGCAGCTTATCAACAGGGTCCGGGGAGCTGTTTTTT
CASSLSTGSGELFF
>TRBD1|NA|TRBJ2-2|TRBV5-1
TGCGCCAGCAGCTGGACAGGGGCCGGGGAGCTGTTTTTT
CASSWTGAGELFF
>NA|NA|TRBJ1-3|TRBV28
TGTGCCAGCAGTTTGGGGGCTATTTCTGGAAACACCATATATTTT
CASSLGAISGNTIYF
>TRBD2|NA|TRBJ2-3|TRBV5-1
TGCGCCAGCAGCGGTCAGCGGGAGGGCACAGATACGCAGTATTTT
CASSGQREGTDTQYF
>NA|few|TRBJ2-3|TRBV7-6
TGTGCCAGCAGCTTAAGGATTAGCGTTAATACGCAGTATTTT
CASSLRISVNTQYF
>TRBD1|NA|TRBJ1-6|TRBV4-3
TGCGCCAGCAGCCAAGATAGGGCGACAGGGTCCATGACAAATTCACCCCTCCACTTT
CASSQDRATGSMTNSPLHF
>NA|NA|TRBJ2-7|TRBV2
TGTGCCAGCAAAAACAGCTACGAGCAGTACTTC
CASKNSYEQYF
>TRBD1|NA|TRBJ1-4|TRBV18
TGTGCCAGCTCACCACCGACAGGGGATAATGAAAAACTGTTTTTT
CASSPPTGDNEKLFF
>NA|NA|TRBJ1-1|TRBV15
TGTGCCACCAGCAGAGATCTAGGGGTATCTGAAGCTTTCTTT
CATSRDLGVSEAFF
>NA|NA|TRBJ2-1|TRBV6-2/TRBV6-3
TGTGCCAGCAGTGTGCGGTATTCGAGTGAGCAGTTCTTC
CASSVRYSSEQFF
>NA|few|TRBJ1-2|TRBV11-2
TGTGCCAGCAGCCCCTCCAGTCCGGGGGAATTCTATGGCTACACCTTC
CASSPSSPGEFYGYTF